Sequencing of this T cell receptor beta chain was carried out in a study of blood T cell repertoires in COVID-19. Trimming at V came to 6 bases and at J to 9 bases, leaving 15 bases not matched to a gene. The CDR3 contains 16 residues. Germline V gene lookup returns CDR1 KGHSH and CDR2 LQKENI. Some clones are missing from TCRdb's copy, which holds only in-frame ones; the method was immunoSEQ multiplex PCR. The table has about 16,000 clones, roughly 70% seen once. This rearrangement joins TRBV18 to TRBJ2-1, with 9 positions matching TRBD1. Sequencing input: peripheral blood. The sequence came from a man in his sixties with acute or convalescent COVID-19. CDR3 in DNA: TGTGCCAGCTCGCCCTCGGACAGGGGATGGTTGAGTGAGCAGTTCTTC. Its protein product is CASSPSDRGWLSEQFF.